The sequence of this T cell receptor (beta chain) was determined in a study of cytomegalovirus exposure and HLA in healthy donors. Comments on this clone: Antigen specificity is unknown.

Study-level findings and limits: Prior analysis indicated that the majority of TCR beta V segments exhibited productivity approximately 87% or approximately 30% of the time. A later look showed TCR association rates differing by HLA locus, highest for DRB1 and lowest for HLA-C.

Use of 60 Vbeta and 13 Jbeta primers characterized the PCR. Sequencing used immunoSEQ multiplex PCR; TCRdb keeps in-frame clones, though not all of them. The sample lists approximately 150,000 clones, roughly three quarters occurring once. This CDR3 has 13 amino acids. Per the germline V gene, CDR1 is SGDLS and CDR2 is YYNGEE. V gave up 3 bases and J gave up 5 bases; unmatched junction bases: 1. This TCR was sampled from a man between 60 and 70 years old in good health and CMV-seronegative. The sample taken for sequencing was PBMCs. The chain carries TRBV9 and TRBJ1-2, with 10 positions matching TRBD1. This CDR3 is CASSGGQGYGYTF. In DNA form, the CDR3 reads TGTGCCAGCAGCGGGGGACAGGGGTATGGCTACACCTTC.